This T cell receptor (beta chain) was captured by sequencing in a study of cytomegalovirus exposure and HLA in healthy donors. Primers: 60 Vbeta forward and 13 Jbeta reverse. Method: immunoSEQ multiplex PCR; TCRdb's copy keeps in-frame clones and lacks some. Found here are over 150,000 clones, under 80% of them singletons; the top ten hold about 4.4%. V lost 3 bases, J lost 6 bases, and 22 bases lay in between. Germline values: CDR1 SGHTA, CDR2 FQGTGA. The CDR3 is made up of 17 amino acids. This receptor was identified in a man aged 40-55 years in good health and CMV-seronegative. Input material: PBMCs. This sequence joins TRBV7-3 and TRBJ2-3, with D perhaps matching TRBD1 (5 bases). This CDR3 reads CASSFGGAGGQRDTQYF. DNA for the CDR3: TGTGCCAGCAGCTTCGGTGGGGCAGGTGGGCAGAGGGATACGCAGTATTTT.